These 7 T cell receptor beta chains came from one sample sequenced in a study of shared clonotypes between healthy human individuals. Produced via immunoSEQ multiplex PCR; TCRdb's table is partial and in-frame only. The table shows around 340,000 clones, with about 73% occurring only once. The specimen was memory CD4+ T cells sorted from blood. As for subset: CD45RA-negative fraction. The receptors originated from a man aged 30 to 45 in good health.

This clone was seen a handful of times. The chain joins TRBV5-1 to TRBJ2-3; D gene uncertain. The V gene's germline CDR1 is SGHRS and CDR2 YFSETQ. The V end lost 5 bases, the J end lost 0 bases, and 10 bases lay between the germline ends. The CDR3 covers 14 residues. The CDR3 loop reads CASRYRLSTDTQYF. In DNA form, the CDR3 reads TGCGCCAGCAGATATAGACTGAGCACAGATACGCAGTATTTT.

The chain carries TRBV5-6 and TRBJ2-1, with 7 bases lining up with TRBD2. The germline gives CDR1 SGHDT, CDR2 YYEEEE. The CDR3 extends over 16 amino acids. Losses at the gene ends were 0 bases for V and 4 bases for J; bases not matched to a gene: 7. The CDR3 sequence: CASSLEAGEIYNEQFF. As DNA, the CDR3 is TGTGCCAGCAGCTTGGAGGCGGGGGAAATATACAATGAGCAGTTCTTC.

This chain links TRBV5-1 with TRBJ2-7; TRBD1 matches at 10 bases. CDR1 and CDR2 from the germline V gene are SGHRS and YFSETQ. The CDR3 has 13 residues. V lost 6 bases and J lost 4; bases outside the gene matches: 4. CDR3: CASKPGQGYEQYF. CDR3 DNA: TGCGCCAGCAAGCCGGGACAGGGGTACGAGCAGTACTTC. Using reference TRBV5-1 and TRBJ2-7 for the parts outside the CDR3, the full variable domain is KAGVTQTPRYLIKTRGQQVTLSCSPISGHRSVSWYQQTPGQGLQFLFEYFSETQRNKGNFPGRFSGRQFSNSRSEMNVSTLELGDSALYLCASKPGQGYEQYFGPGTRLTVT.

This clone was recorded only once. The chain employs TRBV5-4 and TRBJ2-5; 9 bases align to TRBD2. Germline V CDR1 and CDR2: SGHNT, YYREEE (reference sequence). The CDR3 spans 17 residues. The V segment lost 4 bases and the J segment 4 bases; nucleotides outside the gene matches: 14. Here the CDR3 reads CASSLPGGSGSLETQYF. In DNA, the CDR3 is TGTGCCAGCAGCCTCCCAGGGGGTAGCGGGAGTCTAGAGACCCAGTACTTC.

A single count supports this clone. V and J are TRBV29-1 and TRBJ2-1, with 8 bases aligning to TRBD2. The CDR3 runs 14 residues. Germline V gene data show CDR1 as SQVTM and CDR2 as ANQGSEA. With V trimmed by 7 bases and J by 10 bases, 15 bases remained unmatched. The CDR3 nucleotides are TGCAGCGCCGGTACGGCTAGCGGGCCTGGAGAGCAGTTCTTC. It yields the protein CSAGTASGPGEQFF.

The genes are TRBV7-9 and TRBJ2-1, with D possibly TRBD2 on 7 matching bases. Germline values: CDR1 SEHNR, CDR2 FQNEAQ (reference sequence). The CDR3 contains 14 residues. Trimming took 2 bases from V and 8 from J, leaving 13 bases between them. In nucleotides, the CDR3 is TGTGCCAGCAGCTTACCACAGGGAGGGGATGAGCAGTTCTTC. As protein: CASSLPQGGDEQFF.

The chain links TRBV10-3 to TRBJ2-7; TRBD1 agrees at 7 bases. V shed 7 bases and J 2 bases; nucleotides not matched to a gene: 5. Germline lookup yields CDR1 ENHRY and CDR2 SYGVKD. This CDR3 is built from 13 residues. As DNA, the CDR3 is TGTGCCATCAAGGGGGCAGGAGCCTACGAGCAGTACTTC. Encoded protein: CAIKGAGAYEQYF.